Listed below are T cell receptor beta chains from one sample, sequenced in a study of CD8+CD57+ T cells in acquired aplastic anemia. TCRdb re-derived calls from the reads in MiXCR, one entry per CDR3 protein. Among roughly 280,000 distinct CDR3 sequences listed, around three fifths were seen once. Sequencing was carried out using sorted CD4+, CD8+, or CD8+CD57+ T cells (not recorded which) from PBMCs. These receptor sequences come from a human donor with aplastic anemia. Each CDR3 is given with its conserved first and last residue. The order of the fields is clone size, J gene, V gene, D gene, CDR3 DNA, CDR3 protein. D genes are given only for firm matches. Clone size is shown for a subset of rows, as once, few, many or a class of expanded clone.

>few|TRBJ1-5|TRBV2|-
TGTGCCAGCAGTGGTACAGGTTACCAGCCCCAGCATTTT
CASSGTGYQPQHF
>many|TRBJ2-7|TRBV19|-
TGTGCCAGTAGTCGGCGGGGATCAGACTACGAGCAGTACTTC
CASSRRGSDYEQYF
>once|TRBJ2-7|TRBV5-1|-
TGCGCCAGCAGCCTCGTCGGTAGGGGGAGAACCTCCTACGAGCAGTACTTC
CASSLVGRGRTSYEQYF
>many|TRBJ2-1|TRBV5-1|TRBD2
TGCGCCAGCAGCCCAGGACTAGCGGGATGGGACAATGAGCAGTTCTTC
CASSPGLAGWDNEQFF
>many|TRBJ1-6|TRBV9|TRBD1
TGTGCCAGCAGCGCGAGGGACAGCCTGGCCAATTCACCCCTCCACTTT
CASSARDSLANSPLHF
>few|TRBJ1-6|TRBV7-6|-
TGTGCCAGCAGCTTGAAGGGTGATTCACCCCTCCACTTT
CASSLKGDSPLHF
>-|TRBJ1-2|TRBV7-2|-
TGTGCCAGCAGCTCTACGGGTCAAGACTATGGCTACACCTTC
CASSSTGQDYGYTF
>-|TRBJ2-7|TRBV7-9|-
TGTGCCAGCAGCTTATGGTCCTCCTACGAGCAGTACTTC
CASSLWSSYEQYF
>-|TRBJ1-1|TRBV5-1|-
TGCGCCAGCAGCCCGTCGCAAACGAACACTGAAGCTTTCTTT
CASSPSQTNTEAFF
>-|TRBJ2-7|TRBV19|TRBD1
TGTGCCAGTAGTAGATCAGGGACAGGGACGGAGCAGTACTTC
CASSRSGTGTEQYF
>many|TRBJ1-2|TRBV5-1|-
TGCGCCAGCAGCGCCGGGACAAGAGATGGCTACACCTTC
CASSAGTRDGYTF
>once|TRBJ2-5|TRBV5-6|-
TGTGCCAGCAGTGTCATGACAGCCCAAGAGACCCAGTACTTC
CASSVMTAQETQYF
>-|TRBJ1-2|TRBV24-1|TRBD1
TGTGCCACCAGTGATCCAGAACAGGGGAGGGAGGATGGCTACACCTTC
CATSDPEQGREDGYTF
>many|TRBJ1-4|TRBV7-9|-
TGTGCCAGCAGCTTAGCCTCGGGGTTCGCTGAAAAACTGTTTTTT
CASSLASGFAEKLFF
>few|TRBJ2-7|TRBV5-5|-
TGTGCCAGCAGCCAAGGCACGGGCTACGAGCAGTACTTC
CASSQGTGYEQYF
>many|TRBJ2-1|TRBV14|-
TGTGCCAGCAGCCCGCCGGAGGCTGAGCAGTTCTTC
CASSPPEAEQFF
>many|TRBJ1-3|TRBV10-3|TRBD1
TGTGCCATCAGGGGGATGGGACAGGGCACCGGTAGCTCTGGAAACACCATATATTTT
CAIRGMGQGTGSSGNTIYF
>-|TRBJ2-5|TRBV10-3|TRBD1
TGTGCCATCAGCGGACAGGGGACCCAGTACTTC
CAISGQGTQYF
>many|TRBJ1-5|TRBV19|TRBD1
TGTGCCAGTAGTAAGACAGGGCTTGCAACGGGAGGCAATCAGCCCCAGCATTTT
CASSKTGLATGGNQPQHF
>once|TRBJ2-5|TRBV20-1|-
TGCAGTGCTAGGGAATGGGGGACCGAGACCCAGTACTTC
CSAREWGTETQYF
>-|TRBJ2-5|TRBV15|-
TGTGCCACCCCCCGGTATGGCCCCCGCCCGGTGGAGACCCAGTACTTC
CATPRYGPRPVETQYF
>-|TRBJ1-5|TRBV2|TRBD1
TGTGCCAGCACCGCGGGACAGATTCAGCCCCAGCATTTT
CASTAGQIQPQHF